One and the same sample provided the 2 T cell receptor beta chains below, sequenced in a study of cytomegalovirus exposure and HLA in healthy donors. Sequencing used immunoSEQ multiplex PCR; TCRdb keeps in-frame clones, though not all of them. This sample has about 360,000 clones, with 86% found just once. Sequenced material: PBMCs. The source is a woman aged 18-29 years in good health and CMV-seronegative.

This clone was detected only a few times. The chain joins TRBV15 to TRBJ1-2; TRBD1 matches 10 bases. V trimming: 1 base; J trimming: 8 bases; junction bases outside the gene matches: 10. CDR3 length equals 16 residues. The germline gives CDR1 LNHNV, CDR2 YYDKDF (reference sequence). The chain's CDR3 is CATSRGQGATFGGYTF. In nucleotides, the CDR3 is TGTGCCACCAGCAGAGGACAGGGGGCGACGTTCGGAGGCTACACCTTC.

The chain combines TRBV6-5 with TRBJ2-7; a possible D gene is TRBD1 (7 bases). Germline V lookup: CDR1 MNHEY, CDR2 SVGAGI. The V gene lost 5 bases and the J gene lost 3 bases, with 11 bases spanning the gap. The CDR3 sequence is 13 residues long. The CDR3, as DNA: TGTGCCAGCAGTGGGACAGCGGGCTACGAGCAGTACTTC. Residues: CASSGTAGYEQYF.